The rows below give T cell receptor beta chains drawn from one sample of a study of CD8 T cells in Susac syndrome. TCRdb reanalysed the immunoSEQ multiplex PCR reads using MiXCR and keeps one entry per CDR3 protein. This repertoire shows fewer than 90,000 distinct CDR3 sequences, approximately 95% found once; its top ten account for roughly 0.47%. Material: CD8+ T cells from PBMCs. These receptors were taken from a human donor with Susac syndrome. Both conserved end residues are part of each CDR3. The D gene is left open where the match is weak. Size is omitted from some rows. Given values are once, few, many or a class for expanded clones.

D: .
V: TRBV7-9
J: TRBJ1-1
size: few
CDR3: CASSPGRNTEAFF
DNA: TGTGCCAGCAGCCCTGGTAGAAACACTGAAGCTTTCTTT

D: TRBD2
V: TRBV3-1
J: TRBJ2-7
size: .
CDR3: CASSQEGRTSLDEQYF
DNA: TGTGCCAGCAGCCAAGAGGGTCGGACTAGCTTAGACGAGCAGTACTTC

D: .
V: TRBV28
J: TRBJ1-4
size: .
CDR3: CASSPQAGGGEKLFF
DNA: TGTGCCAGCAGCCCCCAGGCCGGGGGTGGGGAAAAACTGTTTTTT

D: .
V: TRBV4-1
J: TRBJ1-5
size: .
CDR3: CASSQDVTAGQPQHF
DNA: TGCGCCAGCAGCCAAGATGTAACAGCTGGCCAGCCCCAGCATTTT

D: .
V: TRBV19
J: TRBJ1-5
size: .
CDR3: CASSGADQPQHF
DNA: TGTGCCAGTAGCGGAGCGGATCAGCCCCAGCATTTT

D: .
V: TRBV27
J: TRBJ2-1
size: .
CDR3: CASLPAVGASYNEQFF
DNA: TGTGCCAGCCTCCCCGCGGTGGGGGCATCCTACAATGAGCAGTTCTTC

D: TRBD2
V: TRBV14
J: TRBJ2-3
size: .
CDR3: CASSQMIAGVADTQYF
DNA: TGTGCCAGCAGCCAAATGATAGCGGGAGTTGCAGATACGCAGTATTTT

D: TRBD2
V: TRBV19
J: TRBJ2-1
size: .
CDR3: CASSINIRTSWPYNEQFF
DNA: TGTGCCAGTAGTATAAATATAAGGACTAGCTGGCCCTACAATGAGCAGTTCTTC

D: .
V: TRBV11-2
J: TRBJ2-5
size: .
CDR3: CASSLIGAGRSETQYF
DNA: TGTGCCAGCAGCTTAATAGGGGCGGGTAGAAGCGAGACCCAGTACTTC

D: .
V: TRBV20-1
J: TRBJ1-1
size: .
CDR3: CSASRGSRATEAFF
DNA: TGCAGTGCTAGTAGGGGCAGCCGAGCGACTGAAGCTTTCTTT

D: TRBD1
V: TRBV27
J: TRBJ2-7
size: once
CDR3: CASWDRPYEQYF
DNA: TGTGCCAGCTGGGACAGACCCTACGAGCAGTACTTC

D: .
V: TRBV6-2/TRBV6-3
J: TRBJ1-5
size: once
CDR3: CASTQSGQPQHF
DNA: TGTGCCAGCACCCAATCGGGGCAGCCCCAGCATTTT

D: .
V: TRBV6-6
J: TRBJ1-4
size: .
CDR3: CASSYLGAGGEKLFF
DNA: TGTGCCAGCAGTTACCTAGGGGCAGGTGGTGAAAAACTGTTTTTT

D: .
V: TRBV19
J: TRBJ1-3
size: .
CDR3: CASSPDRFYGNTIYF
DNA: TGTGCCAGTAGTCCCGACAGGTTCTACGGAAACACCATATATTTT

D: .
V: TRBV3-1
J: TRBJ1-5
size: .
CDR3: CASSRDGSNQPQHF
DNA: TGTGCCAGCAGCCGGGACGGTAGCAATCAGCCCCAGCATTTT

D: .
V: TRBV7-9
J: TRBJ2-5
size: few
CDR3: CASSLGLAQETQYF
DNA: TGTGCCAGCAGCTTAGGCCTAGCACAAGAGACCCAGTACTTC

D: .
V: TRBV10-3
J: TRBJ1-4
size: .
CDR3: CAISEWSTDEKLFF
DNA: TGTGCCATCAGTGAGTGGAGTACGGACGAAAAACTGTTTTTT

D: TRBD1
V: TRBV7-8
J: TRBJ1-2
size: .
CDR3: CASSLGTGDPYGYTF
DNA: TGTGCCAGCAGCCTCGGGACAGGAGATCCCTATGGCTACACCTTC

D: .
V: TRBV6-1
J: TRBJ1-2
size: .
CDR3: CASSDELPYGYTF
DNA: TGTGCCAGCAGTGACGAGCTACCCTATGGCTACACCTTC

D: .
V: TRBV11-1
J: TRBJ1-4
size: .
CDR3: CASSHAGTNEKLFF
DNA: TGTGCCAGCAGCCACGCGGGAACTAATGAAAAACTGTTTTTT

D: TRBD1
V: TRBV28
J: TRBJ1-1
size: .
CDR3: CASSPRDSEAFF
DNA: TGTGCCAGCAGTCCACGGGACAGTGAAGCTTTCTTT

D: .
V: TRBV2
J: TRBJ2-2
size: .
CDR3: CASSPGFRGDTGELFF
DNA: TGTGCCAGCAGTCCTGGTTTTAGGGGGGACACCGGGGAGCTGTTTTTT

D: TRBD1
V: TRBV9
J: TRBJ1-2
size: .
CDR3: CASSARQGSNYGYTF
DNA: TGTGCCAGCAGCGCCCGACAGGGGTCTAACTATGGCTACACCTTC

D: .
V: TRBV23-1
J: TRBJ2-7
size: .
CDR3: CASSQSRFSGGDYEQYF
DNA: TGCGCCAGCAGTCAATCCAGGTTTTCTGGGGGAGACTACGAGCAGTACTTC

D: TRBD2
V: TRBV5-3
J: TRBJ2-5
size: .
CDR3: CARSNPELAGGYETQYF
DNA: TGTGCCAGAAGCAACCCCGAACTAGCGGGGGGTTATGAGACCCAGTACTTC

D: TRBD1
V: TRBV11-3
J: TRBJ1-1
size: .
CDR3: CASRYRRGPTEAFF
DNA: TGTGCCAGCAGGTACCGAAGGGGGCCTACTGAAGCTTTCTTT

D: .
V: TRBV5-6
J: TRBJ2-2
size: .
CDR3: CASSRPTQYTGELFF
DNA: TGTGCCAGCAGCCGGCCCACACAATACACCGGGGAGCTGTTTTTT

D: .
V: TRBV4-1
J: TRBJ2-7
size: once
CDR3: CASSQEGSGIGEQYF
DNA: TGCGCCAGCAGCCAAGAGGGATCAGGGATCGGCGAGCAGTACTTC

D: TRBD1
V: TRBV16
J: TRBJ2-7
size: .
CDR3: CASSMRQGAGYEQYF
DNA: TGTGCCAGCAGCATGAGGCAGGGGGCTGGCTACGAGCAGTACTTC

D: .
V: TRBV6-1
J: TRBJ1-5
size: once
CDR3: CASSDWQGDSQPQHF
DNA: TGTGCCAGCAGTGACTGGCAGGGAGATTCTCAGCCCCAGCATTTT

D: TRBD2
V: TRBV6-1
J: TRBJ2-5
size: .
CDR3: CASSELGLAGGQETQYF
DNA: TGTGCCAGCAGTGAACTGGGACTAGCGGGGGGACAAGAGACCCAGTACTTC

D: .
V: TRBV3-1
J: TRBJ1-1
size: .
CDR3: CASSRIQGTEAFF
DNA: TGTGCCAGCAGCCGCATACAGGGCACTGAAGCTTTCTTT

D: .
V: TRBV11-2
J: TRBJ1-1
size: .
CDR3: CASSGGWTEAFF
DNA: TGTGCCAGCAGCGGGGGTTGGACTGAAGCTTTCTTT

D: .
V: TRBV6-5
J: TRBJ2-7
size: .
CDR3: CASSYRGHDEQYF
DNA: TGTGCCAGCAGTTACCGGGGGCACGACGAACAGTACTTC

D: .
V: TRBV9
J: TRBJ1-2
size: .
CDR3: CASSVKGYGPGYTF
DNA: TGTGCCAGCAGCGTAAAAGGATATGGTCCTGGCTACACCTTC

D: .
V: TRBV12-3/TRBV12-4
J: TRBJ2-5
size: once
CDR3: CASSLSGIGETQYF
DNA: TGTGCCAGCAGTTTGTCGGGGATCGGGGAGACCCAGTACTTC

D: TRBD2
V: TRBV3-1
J: TRBJ2-5
size: .
CDR3: CASSQGRQRGQETQYF
DNA: TGTGCCAGCAGCCAAGGACGTCAGCGGGGCCAAGAGACCCAGTACTTC

D: TRBD2
V: TRBV30
J: TRBJ2-1
size: .
CDR3: CAWNLAGDNEQFF
DNA: TGTGCCTGGAATCTAGCGGGGGACAATGAGCAGTTCTTC

D: TRBD1
V: TRBV23-1
J: TRBJ1-5
size: .
CDR3: CASSPRDRPNQPQHF
DNA: TGCGCCAGCAGTCCCCGGGACAGGCCAAATCAGCCCCAGCATTTT

D: .
V: TRBV5-6
J: TRBJ2-1
size: .
CDR3: CASSLGHNEQFF
DNA: TGTGCCAGCAGCTTGGGGCATAATGAGCAGTTCTTC

D: .
V: TRBV23-1
J: TRBJ1-5
size: .
CDR3: CASIRTSREASNQPQHF
DNA: TGCGCCAGCATCCGGACCTCCAGGGAGGCGAGCAATCAGCCCCAGCATTTT

D: .
V: TRBV15
J: TRBJ2-5
size: once
CDR3: CATSGFRTVPGNRGETQYF
DNA: TGTGCCACCAGCGGTTTTCGGACAGTCCCGGGTAATAGAGGGGAGACCCAGTACTTC

D: TRBD2
V: TRBV29-1
J: TRBJ2-1
size: .
CDR3: CSVEGVREDVEQFF
DNA: TGCAGCGTTGAGGGAGTGCGGGAGGACGTTGAGCAGTTCTTC

D: TRBD1
V: TRBV5-1
J: TRBJ1-3
size: .
CDR3: CASSSDRGGPGNTIYF
DNA: TGCGCCAGCAGCTCGGACAGGGGAGGACCTGGAAACACCATATATTTT